This passage covers 10 T cell receptor beta chains from one sample sequenced in a study of regulatory T cells in long-lasting Graves disease (dated by TCRdb to 2020 to 2023). The protocol used for the library was multiplex PCR. Instrument on record: Illumina HiSeq 4000. CDR3 regions were amplified by Arm-PCR with iRepertoire HTBI primers to construct TCR beta libraries. TCRdb reanalyzed the raw reads on its own, using fastp at Q25 for trimming and MiXCR for clone calling, and kept in-frame beta chains. CDR3 protein duplicates are merged, each entry listing the most common genes and DNA. Within this sample are some 370,000 distinct CDR3 sequences, with under 25% of them counted one time only. The ten largest clones represent less than 25% of the sample. In the paper's terms, the time point label means: persistent/refractory GD, antithyroid drugs over 5 years with positive TRAb. For both TCR sequencing and RNA sequencing, RNA was extracted from PBMCs using TRIzol.

The starting material was peripheral blood mononuclear cells (PBMCs), obtained when the disease was refractory, from a patient treated with antithyroid drugs. Every receptor here comes from a female donor with Graves disease.

Only a few counts were recorded for this clonotype. The chain carries TRBV6-9 and TRBJ1-1, with unresolved D. Germline V CDR1 and CDR2: MNHGY, SVAAGI. This CDR3 contains 14 residues. The germline V and J ends were trimmed by 3 bases and 1 base, with 9 bases remaining between them. The chain's CDR3 is CASSYRQANTEAFF. CDR3 coding DNA: TGTGCCAGCAGTTACCGGCAGGCGAACACTGAAGCTTTCTTT.

This clonotype turned up a few times. The chain has TRBV7-9 and TRBJ2-7; 9 bases fit TRBD2. Germline-derived CDR1 and CDR2 are SEHNR and FQNEAQ (reference sequence). Losses at the gene ends were 3 bases for V and 13 bases for J; bases not matched to a gene: 7. The length of the CDR3 is 12 residues. CDR3 coding DNA: TGTGCCAGCAGCTTGGCGGGAGGGACTCATTACTTC. This encodes CASSLAGGTHYF.

The chain combines TRBV25-1 with TRBJ1-3; D is perhaps TRBD1 (5 bases). The CDR3 runs 15 residues. The V gene's germline CDR1 is MGHDK and CDR2 SYGVNS. V was shortened by 7 bases and J by 1 base, with 14 bases between the two germline ends. The CDR3 sequence: CASTLSGTSGNTIYF. The CDR3 DNA sequence: TGTGCCAGCACCTTGAGCGGGACGTCTGGAAACACCATATATTTT.

This clonotype has just one count. The gene calls are TRBV27 and TRBJ2-7; D may be TRBD1 (6 bases). From germline, CDR1 is MNHEY and CDR2 SMNVEV (reference sequence). The CDR3 totals 15 residues. V lost 0 bases to trimming and J lost 2 bases, with 11 bases between them. The CDR3 loop reads CASSLSGTTAYEQYF. CDR3 coding DNA: TGTGCCAGCAGTTTATCGGGGACAACGGCCTACGAGCAGTACTTC.

This clonotype showed up many times. The chain carries TRBV28 and TRBJ1-1; D is undetermined. This CDR3 region has 15 residues. The V and J ends lost 3 bases and 5 bases respectively, with 16 bases between them. Germline-derived CDR1 and CDR2 are MDHEN and SYDVKM. This chain's CDR3 is CASSFTGSRGTEAFF. The CDR3 region has the DNA TGTGCCAGCAGTTTTACTGGAAGCCGCGGGACTGAAGCTTTCTTT. The entire variable domain, with the rest obtained from reference TRBV28 and TRBJ1-1, is as follows: DVKVTQSSRYLVKRTGEKVFLECVQDMDHENMFWYRQDPGLGLRLIYFSYDVKMKEKGDIPEGYSVSREKKERFSLILESASTNQTSMYLCASSFTGSRGTEAFFGQGTRLTVV.

In DNA, the CDR3 is TGTGCCAGCAGCTTAGCGCCTCTAGGGGTTATCGGCATTCAGTACTTC. It specifies CASSLAPLGVIGIQYF. V and J are TRBV7-9 and TRBJ2-4; maybe TRBD1 (5 bases). This CDR3 spans 16 amino acids. V was cut by 0 bases and J by 9 bases, with 18 bases left in between. Germline loops: CDR1 SEHNR, CDR2 FQNEAQ (reference sequence).

Many counts were recorded for this clonotype. The chain combines TRBV30 with TRBJ1-1; TRBD1 aligns across 9 bases. The CDR3 is 12 residues long. Looked up from germline, CDR1 is GTSNPN and CDR2 is SVGIG (reference sequence). Unmatched junction bases numbered 4, after V lost 0 bases and J lost 11 bases. This CDR3 is CAWSVWTGEAFF. DNA of the CDR3: TGTGCCTGGAGTGTTTGGACAGGGGAGGCTTTCTTT.

Many counts were recorded for this clonotype. The chain is built from TRBV27 and TRBJ2-7, with 7 bases aligning to TRBD1. Germline CDR1 reads MNHEY; CDR2 reads SMNVEV (reference sequence). V shed 5 bases and J 0 bases; nucleotides not matched to a gene: 4. The CDR3 consists of 14 residues. The CDR3 sequence: CASSRDSSSYEQYF. CDR3 in DNA: TGTGCCAGCAGTAGGGACAGCTCCTCCTACGAGCAGTACTTC.

This clonotype was seen ten or more times. The genes are TRBV2 and TRBJ2-7, with D possibly matching TRBD2 (6 bases). V lost 0 bases and J lost 7, with 16 bases in between. The germline CDR1 and CDR2 sequences are SNHLY and FYNNEI. The CDR3 is made up of 15 amino acids. This CDR3 reads CASSEAYGRRIEQYF. CDR3 sequence (DNA): TGTGCCAGCAGTGAAGCGTACGGGAGAAGGATAGAGCAGTACTTC.

V is TRBV5-1 and J is TRBJ2-7, with TRBD1 matching over 11 bases. This CDR3 contains 14 residues. The ends lost 3 bases at V and 5 bases at J; junction bases unmatched: 4. Per germline, CDR1 SGHRS and CDR2 YFSETQ. The CDR3 nucleotides are TGCGCCAGCAGCTCGGGACAGGGGGTCCACGAGCAGTACTTC. Protein sequence: CASSSGQGVHEQYF. The variable domain in full, completed from reference TRBV5-1 and TRBJ2-7, reads KAGVTQTPRYLIKTRGQQVTLSCSPISGHRSVSWYQQTPGQGLQFLFEYFSETQRNKGNFPGRFSGRQFSNSRSEMNVSTLELGDSALYLCASSSGQGVHEQYFGPGTRLTVT.